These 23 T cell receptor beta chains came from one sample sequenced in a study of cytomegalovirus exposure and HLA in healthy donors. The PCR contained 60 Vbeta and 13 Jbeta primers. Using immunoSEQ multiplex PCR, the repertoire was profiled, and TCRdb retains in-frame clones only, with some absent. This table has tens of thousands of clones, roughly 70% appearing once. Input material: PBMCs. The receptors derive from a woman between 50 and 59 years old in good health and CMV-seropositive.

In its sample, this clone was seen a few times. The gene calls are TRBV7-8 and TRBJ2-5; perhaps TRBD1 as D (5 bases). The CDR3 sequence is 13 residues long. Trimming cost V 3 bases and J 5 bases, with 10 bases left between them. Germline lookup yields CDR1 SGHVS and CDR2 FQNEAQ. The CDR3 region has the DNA TGTGCCAGCAGCTTGACAGTATCGGAGACCCAGTACTTC. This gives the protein CASSLTVSETQYF.

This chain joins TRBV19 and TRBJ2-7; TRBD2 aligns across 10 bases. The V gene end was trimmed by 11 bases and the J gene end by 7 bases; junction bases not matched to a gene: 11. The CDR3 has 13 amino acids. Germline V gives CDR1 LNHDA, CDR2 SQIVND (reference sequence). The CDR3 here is CASKRGLAREQYF. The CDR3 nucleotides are TGTGCCTCGAAAAGGGGACTAGCGAGAGAGCAGTACTTC.

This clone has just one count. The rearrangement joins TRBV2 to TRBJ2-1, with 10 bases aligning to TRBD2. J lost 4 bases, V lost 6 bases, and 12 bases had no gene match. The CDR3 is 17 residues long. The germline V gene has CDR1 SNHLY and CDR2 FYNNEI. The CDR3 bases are TGTGCCAGCAGGCACGACCCCGGGACTAGCGTTTACAATGAGCAGTTCTTC. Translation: CASRHDPGTSVYNEQFF.

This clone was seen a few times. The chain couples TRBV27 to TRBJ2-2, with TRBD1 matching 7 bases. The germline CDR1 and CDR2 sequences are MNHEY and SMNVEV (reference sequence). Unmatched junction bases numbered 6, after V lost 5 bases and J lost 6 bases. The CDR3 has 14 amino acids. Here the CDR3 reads CASSQRQGAGELFF. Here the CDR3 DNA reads TGTGCCAGCAGTCAAAGACAGGGAGCCGGGGAGCTGTTTTTT.

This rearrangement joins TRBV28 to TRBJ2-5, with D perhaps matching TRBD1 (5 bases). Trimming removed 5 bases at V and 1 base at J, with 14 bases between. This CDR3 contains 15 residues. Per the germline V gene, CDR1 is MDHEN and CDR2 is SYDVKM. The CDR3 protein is CASSPRVGVQETQYF. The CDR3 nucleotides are TGTGCCAGCAGTCCCAGGGTTGGGGTCCAAGAGACCCAGTACTTC. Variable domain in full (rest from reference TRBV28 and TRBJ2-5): DVKVTQSSRYLVKRTGEKVFLECVQDMDHENMFWYRQDPGLGLRLIYFSYDVKMKEKGDIPEGYSVSREKKERFSLILESASTNQTSMYLCASSPRVGVQETQYFGPGTRLLVL.

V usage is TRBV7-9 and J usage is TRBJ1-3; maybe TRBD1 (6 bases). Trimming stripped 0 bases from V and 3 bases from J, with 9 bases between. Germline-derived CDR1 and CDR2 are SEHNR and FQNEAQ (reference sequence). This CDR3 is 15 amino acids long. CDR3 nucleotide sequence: TGTGCCAGCAGCTTAGCGGGGGCTTTTGGAAACACCATATATTTT. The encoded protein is CASSLAGAFGNTIYF.

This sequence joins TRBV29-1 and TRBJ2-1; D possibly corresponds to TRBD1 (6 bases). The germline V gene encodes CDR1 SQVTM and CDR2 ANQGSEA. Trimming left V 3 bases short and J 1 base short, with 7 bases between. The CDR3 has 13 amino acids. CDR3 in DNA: TGCAGCGTTGACAGGGGTTCCTACAATGAGCAGTTCTTC. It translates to CSVDRGSYNEQFF.

The CDR3 nucleotides are TGTGCCAGCAGCTTAGGTCCGAAGGGGAGCACAGATACGCAGTATTTT. Residues: CASSLGPKGSTDTQYF. The J gene is TRBJ2-3, the V gene TRBV11-2, with D possibly TRBD1 on 5 matching bases. CDR3 length equals 16 residues. CDR1 SGHAT and CDR2 FQNNGV come from the germline V gene. V lost 1 base and J 0 bases, leaving 11 bases between the germline ends.

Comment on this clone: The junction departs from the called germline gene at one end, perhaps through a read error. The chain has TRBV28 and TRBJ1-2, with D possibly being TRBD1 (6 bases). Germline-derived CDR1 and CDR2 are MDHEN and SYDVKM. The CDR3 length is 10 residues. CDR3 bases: TGTGCCACCGACCAGGGGAAGCCCTTCTTC. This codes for CATDQGKPFF.

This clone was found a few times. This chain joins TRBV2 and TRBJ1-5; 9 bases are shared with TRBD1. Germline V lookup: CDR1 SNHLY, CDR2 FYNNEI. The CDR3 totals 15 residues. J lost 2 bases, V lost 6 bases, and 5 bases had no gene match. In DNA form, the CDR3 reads TGTGCCAGCAGCGCTCGACAGGGGGGCAATCAGCCCCAGCATTTT. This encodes CASSARQGGNQPQHF. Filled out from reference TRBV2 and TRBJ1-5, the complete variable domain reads EPEVTQTPSHQVTQMGQEVILRCVPISNHLYFYWYRQILGQKVEFLVSFYNNEISEKSEIFDDQFSVERPDGSNFTLKIRSTKLEDSAMYFCASSARQGGNQPQHFGDGTRLSIL.

CDR3: CASSLLTGRDTQYF. DNA of the CDR3: TGTGCCAGCAGTTTATTAACAGGCCGAGATACGCAGTATTTT. The rearrangement uses TRBV27 and TRBJ2-3; the D gene is possibly TRBD1 (5 bases). V dropped 1 base and J dropped 5 bases, with 10 bases sitting between them. Germline V gene sequence: CDR1 MNHEY, CDR2 SMNVEV (reference sequence). The CDR3 has 14 residues.

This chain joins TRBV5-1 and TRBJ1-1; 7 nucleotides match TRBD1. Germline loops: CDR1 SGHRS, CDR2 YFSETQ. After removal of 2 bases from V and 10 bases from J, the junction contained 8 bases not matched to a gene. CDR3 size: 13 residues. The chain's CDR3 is CASSFISEGAAFF. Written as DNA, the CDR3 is TGCGCCAGCAGCTTTATCTCCGAGGGGGCAGCTTTCTTT.

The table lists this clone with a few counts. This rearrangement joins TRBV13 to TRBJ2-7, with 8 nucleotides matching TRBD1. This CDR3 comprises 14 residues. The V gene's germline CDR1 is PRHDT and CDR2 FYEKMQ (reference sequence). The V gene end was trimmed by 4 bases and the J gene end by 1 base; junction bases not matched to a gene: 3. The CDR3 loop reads CASSYRQGSYEQYF. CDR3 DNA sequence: TGTGCCAGCAGCTACCGACAGGGGTCCTACGAGCAGTACTTC.

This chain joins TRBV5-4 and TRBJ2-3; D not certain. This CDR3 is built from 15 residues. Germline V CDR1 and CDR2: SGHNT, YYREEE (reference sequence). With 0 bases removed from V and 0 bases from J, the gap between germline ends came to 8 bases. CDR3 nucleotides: TGTGCCAGCAGCTTGGGTGGCTCTAGCACAGATACGCAGTATTTT. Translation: CASSLGGSSTDTQYF.

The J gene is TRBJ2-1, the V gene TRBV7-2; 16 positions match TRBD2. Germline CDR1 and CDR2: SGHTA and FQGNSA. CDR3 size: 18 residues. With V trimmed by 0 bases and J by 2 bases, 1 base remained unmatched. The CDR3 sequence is CASSLAGTSGRAYNEQFF. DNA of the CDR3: TGTGCCAGCAGCTTAGCGGGGACTAGCGGGAGGGCCTACAATGAGCAGTTCTTC. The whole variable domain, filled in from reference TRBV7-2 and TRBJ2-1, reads GAGVSQSPSNKVTEKGKDVELRCDPISGHTALYWYRQSLGQGLEFLIYFQGNSAPDKSGLPSDRFSAERTGGSVSTLTIQRTQQEDSAVYLCASSLAGTSGRAYNEQFFGPGTRLTVL.

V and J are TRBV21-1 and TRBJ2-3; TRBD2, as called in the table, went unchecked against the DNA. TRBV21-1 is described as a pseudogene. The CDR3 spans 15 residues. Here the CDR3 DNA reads TGTGCCAGCACCGGGGGGCGCGGGTGCCCAGATACGCAGTATTTT. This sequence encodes CASTGGRGCPDTQYF.

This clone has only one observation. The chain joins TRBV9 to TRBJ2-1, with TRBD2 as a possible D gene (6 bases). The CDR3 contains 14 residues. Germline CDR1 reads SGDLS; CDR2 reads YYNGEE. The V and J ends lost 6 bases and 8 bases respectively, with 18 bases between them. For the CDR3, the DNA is TGTGCCAGCAACACTTTAGGGGAGGCCTATGAGCAGTTCTTC. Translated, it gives CASNTLGEAYEQFF.

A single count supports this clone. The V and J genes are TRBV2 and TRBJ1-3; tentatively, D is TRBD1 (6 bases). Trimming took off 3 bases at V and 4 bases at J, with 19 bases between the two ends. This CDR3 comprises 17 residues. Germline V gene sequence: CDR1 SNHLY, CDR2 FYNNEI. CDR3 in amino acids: CASSDPGAGARGNTIYF. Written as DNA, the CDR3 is TGTGCCAGCAGTGACCCTGGGGCGGGGGCTCGAGGAAACACCATATATTTT.

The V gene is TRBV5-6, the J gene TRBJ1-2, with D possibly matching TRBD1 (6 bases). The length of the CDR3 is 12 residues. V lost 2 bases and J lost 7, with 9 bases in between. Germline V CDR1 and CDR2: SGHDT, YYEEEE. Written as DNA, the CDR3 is TGTGCCAGCAGCTTATACAGGGCTGGCTACACCTTC. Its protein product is CASSLYRAGYTF.

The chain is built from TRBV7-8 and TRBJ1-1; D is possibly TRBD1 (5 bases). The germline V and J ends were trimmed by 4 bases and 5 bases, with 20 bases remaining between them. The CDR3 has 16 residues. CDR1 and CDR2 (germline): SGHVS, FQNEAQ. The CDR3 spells CASSSTSTGVRTEAFF. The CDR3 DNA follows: TGTGCCAGCAGCTCCACATCTACGGGGGTCCGTACTGAAGCTTTCTTT.

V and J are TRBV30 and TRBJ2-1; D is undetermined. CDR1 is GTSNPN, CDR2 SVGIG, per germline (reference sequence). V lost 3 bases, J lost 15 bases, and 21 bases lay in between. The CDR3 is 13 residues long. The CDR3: CAWRPPGFSLWFF. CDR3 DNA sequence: TGTGCCTGGAGACCCCCCGGGTTTTCCCTCTGGTTCTTC. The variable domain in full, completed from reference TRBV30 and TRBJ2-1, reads SQTIHQWPATLVQPVGSPLSLECTVEGTSNPNLYWYRQAAGRGLQLLFYSVGIGQISSEVPQNLSASRPQDRQFILSSKKLLLSDSGFYLCAWRPPGFSLWFFGPGTRLTVL.

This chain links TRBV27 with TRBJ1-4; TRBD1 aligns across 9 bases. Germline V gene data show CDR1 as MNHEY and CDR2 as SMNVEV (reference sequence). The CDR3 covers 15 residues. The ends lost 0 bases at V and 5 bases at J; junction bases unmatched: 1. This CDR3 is CASSLSGQGNEKLFF. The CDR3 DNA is TGTGCCAGCAGTTTATCGGGACAGGGAAATGAAAAACTGTTTTTT.

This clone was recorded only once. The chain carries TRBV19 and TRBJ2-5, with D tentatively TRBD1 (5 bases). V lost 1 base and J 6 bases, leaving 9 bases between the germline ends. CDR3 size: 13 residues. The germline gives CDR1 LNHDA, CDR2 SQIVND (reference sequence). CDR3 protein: CASSIGTTQTQYF. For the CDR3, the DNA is TGTGCCAGTAGTATAGGGACAACACAGACCCAGTACTTC. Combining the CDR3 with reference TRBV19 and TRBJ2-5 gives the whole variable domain DGGITQSPKYLFRKEGQNVTLSCEQNLNHDAMYWYRQDPGQGLRLIYYSQIVNDFQKGDIAEGYSVSREKKESFPLTVTSAQKNPTAFYLCASSIGTTQTQYFGPGTRLLVL.